These T cell receptor beta chains were read from a single sample in a study of CD8 T cells in ankylosing spondylitis. TCRdb called the 5' RACE reads again in MiXCR, with one record for every CDR3 protein. The data hold roughly 90,000 distinct CDR3 sequences, with around 8.5% observed a single time. The sequenced sample consisted of blood, either unsorted or a sorted T cell fraction (not recorded which). The origin of the receptors is a male donor with ankylosing spondylitis. CDR3s include the opening cysteine and the closing phenylalanine or tryptophan. A D gene is named only where the DNA matches it firmly. Only some rows state a clone size, as once, few, many or a class for expanded clones.

j_call	clone_size	d_call	v_call	cdr3_aa	cdr3_nt
TRBJ1-1	.	.	TRBV9	CASSAPTGSGTEAFF	TGTGCCAGCAGCGCACCGACAGGCTCAGGCACTGAAGCTTTCTTT
TRBJ2-7	many	.	TRBV3-1	CASSQGHRSSYEQYF	TGTGCCAGCAGCCAAGGGCACAGGAGCTCCTACGAGCAGTACTTC
TRBJ2-5	few	.	TRBV2	CASMGEPQETQYF	TGTGCCAGCATGGGGGAACCCCAAGAGACCCAGTACTTC
TRBJ2-3	.	TRBD2	TRBV28	CASNIPGSSGRVFPDTQYF	TGTGCCAGCAACATTCCGGGGAGTAGCGGGAGAGTCTTTCCAGATACGCAGTATTTT
TRBJ2-4	.	.	TRBV5-1	CASSLGATLAKNIQYF	TGCGCCAGCAGCTTGGGGGCCACACTAGCCAAAAACATTCAGTACTTC
TRBJ2-1	.	.	TRBV5-6	CASSSRDRRHNEQFF	TGTGCCAGCAGCTCTCGGGACCGGCGTCACAATGAGCAGTTCTTC
TRBJ2-7	few	.	TRBV7-9	CASSADGYSYEQYF	TGTGCCAGCAGCGCCGACGGGTACTCCTACGAGCAGTACTTC
TRBJ2-1	many	TRBD2	TRBV12-3/TRBV12-4	CASSLNGRAQNEQFF	TGTGCCAGCAGTTTAAACGGGAGGGCCCAAAATGAGCAGTTCTTC
TRBJ2-1	many	.	TRBV12-3/TRBV12-4	CASSFGGEQFF	TGTGCCAGCAGTTTCGGAGGTGAGCAGTTCTTC
TRBJ2-1	.	.	TRBV29-1	CSVLENNEQFF	TGCAGCGTGCTAGAGAACAATGAGCAGTTCTTC
TRBJ1-1	few	.	TRBV11-2	CASSLHPTPGQENTEAFF	TGTGCCAGCAGCTTACACCCAACCCCGGGACAAGAGAACACTGAAGCTTTCTTT
TRBJ1-3	.	.	TRBV7-8	CASSLAHSQTNTIYF	TGTGCCAGCAGCTTAGCGCACAGCCAAACAAACACCATATATTTT
TRBJ1-5	many	.	TRBV20-1	CSASRLDPLILPQHF	TGCAGTGCTAGCCGTCTCGACCCGTTAATATTGCCCCAGCATTTT
TRBJ1-1	few	.	TRBV4-2	CASSHPGGARGSPDTEAFF	TGTGCCAGCAGCCATCCGGGGGGGGCGCGAGGTTCCCCCGACACTGAAGCTTTCTTT
TRBJ2-1	few	TRBD1	TRBV20-1	CSANNQPTGYEQFF	TGCAGTGCTAACAACCAACCGACAGGGTATGAGCAGTTCTTC
TRBJ2-1	many	.	TRBV10-3	CAISESGSNEQFF	TGTGCCATCAGTGAATCAGGGTCCAATGAGCAGTTCTTC
TRBJ2-1	.	.	TRBV11-2	CASSLVEDEQFF	TGTGCCAGCAGCTTAGTTGAGGATGAGCAGTTCTTC
TRBJ1-5	.	.	TRBV7-6	CASSLNPNQPQHF	TGTGCCAGCAGCTTAAACCCCAATCAGCCCCAGCATTTT
TRBJ2-1	many	.	TRBV19	CASSQQVNNEQFF	TGTGCCAGTAGTCAGCAGGTCAACAATGAGCAGTTCTTC
TRBJ2-3	few	TRBD1	TRBV12-3/TRBV12-4	CASSIGTGSLDTQYF	TGTGCCAGCAGTATAGGGACAGGGTCATTGGATACGCAGTATTTT
TRBJ2-1	few	.	TRBV20-1	CSARDGVRSSSYNEQFF	TGCAGTGCTAGAGATGGCGTAAGGTCGAGCTCCTACAATGAGCAGTTCTTC
TRBJ2-5	.	.	TRBV5-1	CASSLGQETQYF	TGCGCCAGCAGCTTAGGACAGGAGACCCAGTACTTC
TRBJ2-5	many	.	TRBV24-1	CATSDFSPQETQYF	TGTGCCACCAGTGATTTCTCCCCGCAAGAGACCCAGTACTTC
TRBJ2-1	many	TRBD2	TRBV9	CASSVREGKRNEQFF	TGTGCCAGCAGCGTGCGGGAGGGCAAAAGGAATGAGCAGTTCTTC
TRBJ2-1	.	.	TRBV30	CAWAYNEQFF	TGTGCCTGGGCTTACAATGAGCAGTTCTTC
TRBJ2-7	many	TRBD1	TRBV7-9	CASSQNRDRGTYEQYF	TGTGCCAGCAGCCAAAACCGGGACAGGGGTACCTACGAGCAGTACTTC
TRBJ1-5	.	.	TRBV7-6	CASSLSRGSNQPQHF	TGTGCCAGCAGCTTATCTCGGGGTTCCAATCAGCCCCAGCATTTT
TRBJ2-3	few	.	TRBV25-1	CASSDWVTSTDTQYF	TGTGCCAGCAGTGACTGGGTCACGTCGACAGATACGCAGTATTTT
TRBJ2-1	.	TRBD1	TRBV7-7	CASSLAGQGRFF	TGTGCCAGCAGCTTAGCGGGACAGGGTAGGTTCTTC
TRBJ2-3	.	.	TRBV5-6	CASSFNLDGYTDTQYF	TGTGCCAGCAGCTTCAACCTGGACGGTTACACAGATACGCAGTATTTT
TRBJ2-7	few	.	TRBV6-1	CASSELLRGAYEQYF	TGTGCCAGCAGTGAACTCCTTAGGGGGGCCTACGAGCAGTACTTC
TRBJ2-2	once	.	TRBV11-2	CASSFGTNTGELFF	TGTGCCAGCAGCTTCGGGACGAACACCGGGGAGCTGTTTTTT
TRBJ2-5	many	TRBD1	TRBV10-2	CASRSGQGAWETQYF	TGCGCCAGCAGATCGGGACAGGGGGCTTGGGAGACCCAGTACTTC
TRBJ2-5	.	.	TRBV12-3/TRBV12-4	CASSPPGFYETQYF	TGTGCCAGCAGTCCCCCGGGTTTCTATGAGACCCAGTACTTC
TRBJ2-1	few	TRBD1	TRBV7-6	CASRGTVYNEQFF	TGTGCCAGCAGAGGGACAGTCTACAATGAGCAGTTCTTC
TRBJ1-2	many	.	TRBV7-9	CASSEDRANYGYTF	TGTGCCAGCAGCGAGGACCGAGCTAACTATGGCTACACCTTC
TRBJ1-2	few	TRBD1	TRBV29-1	CSALISTGGADGYTF	TGCAGCGCCCTTATCTCGACAGGGGGCGCGGATGGCTACACCTTC
TRBJ2-5	many	.	TRBV27	CASSLLGTSGETQYF	TGTGCCAGCAGCCTACTTGGGACTTCAGGGGAGACCCAGTACTTC
TRBJ1-6	few	TRBD1	TRBV30	CAWSVTGESPLHF	TGTGCCTGGAGTGTAACAGGGGAATCACCCCTCCACTTT
TRBJ2-1	.	TRBD2	TRBV28	CASSPGLAESF	TGTGCCAGCAGTCCCGGACTAGCGGAGTCTTTC